This T cell receptor (beta chain) was recorded in a study of post-analysis software for immune sequencing data. Study-wide context: Included courses were relapsing-remitting and secondary progressive multiple sclerosis; progressive-relapsing multiple sclerosis was also included.

Study results and caveats: Multiple sclerosis patients had significantly lower normalized Chao1 diversity than controls.

This clonotype appeared a few times. Its matching antigen is unknown. The junction does not match germline at one end; this may be a read error. cDNA libraries for TCR beta contained unique molecular identifiers. The authors obtained 500,000 or so cDNA molecules from around 1 to 9.1 million T cells. One entry per CDR3 protein, called by TCRdb with MiXCR from the PCR reads. The sample holds some 450,000 distinct CDR3 sequences, around 40% seen once. The receptor was derived from a girl aged 10-17 years with multiple sclerosis. The sample was blood.

The CDR3 is CASSFRVGAGEQFF. The CDR3, as DNA: TGTGCTAGCAGCTTCAGGGTCGGGGCAGGTGAGCAGTTCTTC. This chain connects TRBV7-7 to TRBJ2-1; D is tentatively TRBD1 or TRBD2 (5 bases each). Germline loops: CDR1 SSHAT, CDR2 FNYEAQ (reference sequence). This CDR3 region has 14 residues.